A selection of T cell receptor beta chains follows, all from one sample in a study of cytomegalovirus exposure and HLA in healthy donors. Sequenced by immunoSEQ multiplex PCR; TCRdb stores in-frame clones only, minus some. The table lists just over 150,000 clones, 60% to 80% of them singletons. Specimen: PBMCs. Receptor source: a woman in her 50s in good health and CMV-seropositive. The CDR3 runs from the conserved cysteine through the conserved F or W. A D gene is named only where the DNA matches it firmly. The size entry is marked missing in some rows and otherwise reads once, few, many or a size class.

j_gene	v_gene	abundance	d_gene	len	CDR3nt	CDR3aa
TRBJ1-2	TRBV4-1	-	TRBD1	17	TGCGCCAGCAGCCAAACCACGACAGGGGGCGATCTCTATGGCTACACCTTC	CASSQTTTGGDLYGYTF
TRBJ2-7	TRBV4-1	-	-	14	TGCGCCAGCAGCCAAGGGCGGAGCTCCTACGAGCAGTACTTC	CASSQGRSSYEQYF
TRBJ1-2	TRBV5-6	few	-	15	TGTGCCAGCAGCGATGTCGCCGCGTATTACTATGGCTACACCTTC	CASSDVAAYYYGYTF
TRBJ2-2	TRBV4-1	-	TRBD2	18	TGCGCCAGCAGCCAAGCGCCTCGGGACTACCCGAACACCGGGGAGCTGTTTTTT	CASSQAPRDYPNTGELFF
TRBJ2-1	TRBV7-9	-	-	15	TGTGCCAGCAGCTTAGGCGGGACGGGGGGCGATGAGCAGTTCTTC	CASSLGGTGGDEQFF
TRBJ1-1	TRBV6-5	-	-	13	TGTGCCAGCACCCCCCCGGGGTTAAGTGAAGCTTTCTTT	CASTPPGLSEAFF
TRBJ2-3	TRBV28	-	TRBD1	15	TGTGCCAGCAGCGCAATCAGGGGGCGCACAGATACGCAGTATTTT	CASSAIRGRTDTQYF
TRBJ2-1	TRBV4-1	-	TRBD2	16	TGCGCCAGCAGTCCGTCGGCGGGAGGGACCTACAATGAGCAGTTCTTC	CASSPSAGGTYNEQFF
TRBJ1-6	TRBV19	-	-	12	TGTGCCAGTAGAACCCAGTTTTCACCCCTCCACTTT	CASRTQFSPLHF
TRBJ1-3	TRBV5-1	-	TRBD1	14	TGCGCCAGCAGCGGACAGGGGTTCGGAAACACCATATATTTT	CASSGQGFGNTIYF
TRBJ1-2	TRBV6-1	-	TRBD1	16	TGTGCCAGCAGTGTAACAGGGGGCTTGACTAACTATGGCTACACCTTC	CASSVTGGLTNYGYTF
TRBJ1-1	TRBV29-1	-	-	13	TGCAGCGTTGATGTGGCCTCCAACACTGAAGCTTTCTTT	CSVDVASNTEAFF
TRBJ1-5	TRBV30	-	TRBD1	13	TGTGCCTGGAGTGGGACAGGGGTCCAGCCCCAGCATTTT	CAWSGTGVQPQHF
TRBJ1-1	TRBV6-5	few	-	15	TGTGCCAGCAGTTCCCCCACAGGGAATGATATTGAAGCTTTCTTT	CASSSPTGNDIEAFF
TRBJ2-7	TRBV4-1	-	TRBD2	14	TGCGCCAGCAGCCAAGAGGGGGGGTTCAGGGAGCAGTACTTC	CASSQEGGFREQYF
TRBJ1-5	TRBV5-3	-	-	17	TGTGCCAGAAGCTTCGGCGGGGAAGGGTGTATTAATCAGCCCCAGCATTTT	CARSFGGEGCINQPQHF
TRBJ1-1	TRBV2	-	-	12	TGTGCCAGCAGTACAGGGTGGGCTGAAGCTTTCTTT	CASSTGWAEAFF
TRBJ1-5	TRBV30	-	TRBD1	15	TGTGCCTGGAGTGTGGGACAGGGGAGCAATCAGCCCCAGCATTTT	CAWSVGQGSNQPQHF
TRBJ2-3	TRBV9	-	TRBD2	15	TGTGCCAGCAGCGTAGACGGGGGGGCCACGAATACGCAGTATTTT	CASSVDGGATNTQYF
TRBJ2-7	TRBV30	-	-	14	TGTGCCTGGAGTTCCGGCGGGACTTCCTACGAGCAGTACTTC	CAWSSGGTSYEQYF
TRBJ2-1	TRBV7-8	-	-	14	TGTGCCAGCAGCCTTAGCCGTGGCAGAAGTGAGCAGTTCTTC	CASSLSRGRSEQFF
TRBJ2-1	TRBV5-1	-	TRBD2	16	TGCGCCAGCAGCACGGACGGACTAGCGGGGAACAATGAGCAGTTCTTC	CASSTDGLAGNNEQFF
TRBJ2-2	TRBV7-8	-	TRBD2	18	TGTGCCAGCAGCTTAGTCTCGATACTAGCGGGGAACACCGGGGAGCTGTTTTTT	CASSLVSILAGNTGELFF
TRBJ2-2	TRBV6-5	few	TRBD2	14	TGTGCCAGCAGGGGACTAGCGAGCACCGGGGAGCTGTTTTTT	CASRGLASTGELFF
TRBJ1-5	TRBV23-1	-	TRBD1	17	TGCGCCAGCAGTCCTCGGCGGGGGACAGGGGTTTTTCAGCCCCAGCATTTT	CASSPRRGTGVFQPQHF
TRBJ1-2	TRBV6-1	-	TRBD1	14	TGTGCCAGCAAAGTGGGACAGGTCATGGGAGGCTACACCTTC	CASKVGQVMGGYTF
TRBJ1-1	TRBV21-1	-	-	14	TGTGCCAGCAGCAGAATATATAACAGGGGGGGGGCTTTCTTT	CASSRIYNRGGAFF
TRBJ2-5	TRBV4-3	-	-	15	TGCGCCAGCAGCCAAGGAACAGGGTACCAAGAGACCCAGTACTTC	CASSQGTGYQETQYF
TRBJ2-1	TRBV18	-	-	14	TGTGCCAGCTCAAAGCTAGCCTCCTACAATGAGCAGTTCTTC	CASSKLASYNEQFF
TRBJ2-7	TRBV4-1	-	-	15	TGCGCCAGCAGCCAAGAGCCGGCCAGGGCATACGAGCAGTACTTC	CASSQEPARAYEQYF
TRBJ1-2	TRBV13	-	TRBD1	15	TGTGCCAGCAGCTCTAGGGGGCGGACGAGATATGGCCACACCTTC	CASSSRGRTRYGHTF
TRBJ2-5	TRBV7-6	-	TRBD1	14	TGTGCCAGCAGCGCGCGACAGGGTGGAAAGACCCAGTACTTC	CASSARQGGKTQYF